These 4 T cell receptor beta chains share one sample of origin, sequenced in a study of a mutant IDH1 vaccine in newly diagnosed glioma. Time point indicated: week 5, during vaccination. One vaccine dose held 300 ug of mutant IDH1 20-mer peptide and came with topical imiquimod. Profiled with immunoSEQ multiplex PCR; TCRdb holds only in-frame clones, not every one. The sample yields 30,000 to 40,000 clones, approximately 80% seen once. Their antigen targets remain unknown. Specimen: PBMCs, collected from a glioma patient whose treatment included an IDH1 peptide vaccine. Source of these receptors: a man younger than 45 with glioma.

The rearrangement joins TRBV29-1 to TRBJ2-7; 11 bases match TRBD2. The V and J ends lost 6 bases and 3 bases, in that order; junction bases with no gene match: 7. This CDR3 spans 14 amino acids. Germline CDR1 and CDR2: SQVTM and ANQGSEA. As DNA, the CDR3 is TGCAGCGTGGGCCCTAGCGGGAGGCGCTACGAGCAGTACTTC. This gives the protein CSVGPSGRRYEQYF.

The chain carries TRBV5-6 and TRBJ2-7; D is perhaps TRBD2 (5 bases). The CDR3 spans 13 residues. Between the trimmed V and J ends, which lost 0 bases and 6 bases, there was a span of 10 bases. Germline V gene lookup returns CDR1 SGHDT and CDR2 YYEEEE. This CDR3 is CASSLGRVSEQYF. The DNA for the CDR3 is TGTGCCAGCAGCTTGGGGCGGGTCAGCGAGCAGTACTTC.

The rearrangement links TRBV25-1 to TRBJ2-7; D is unresolved. Germline loops: CDR1 MGHDK, CDR2 SYGVNS. V dropped 3 bases and J dropped 3 bases, with 12 bases sitting between them. The CDR3 is 14 residues long. For the CDR3, the DNA is TGTGCCAGCAGTGATGTCCAGCAGAGCTACGAGCAGTACTTC. The encoded protein is CASSDVQQSYEQYF.

V usage is TRBV6-1 and J usage is TRBJ2-1; D is tentatively TRBD1 or TRBD2 (5 bases each). Trimming shortened V by 6 bases and J by 0 bases, and 9 bases separated the two germline ends. The germline CDR1 and CDR2 sequences are MNHNS and SASEGT. The CDR3 sequence is 14 residues long. In nucleotides, the CDR3 is TGTGCCAGCAGGAGGGACGTCTCCTACAATGAGCAGTTCTTC. It encodes CASRRDVSYNEQFF.